Listed below are T cell receptor beta chains from one sample, sequenced in a study of tumor-infiltrating lymphocytes in primary liver carcinoma. TCRdb recomputed calls from the multiplex PCR reads with MiXCR, one row per CDR3 protein. Of about 320,000 distinct CDR3 sequences listed, approximately 60% are singletons. The sample was peripheral blood. These receptors came from a middle-aged man with primary liver carcinoma and hepatitis B virus infection. Both conserved end residues are part of each CDR3. The order of the fields is D gene, clone size, V gene, J gene, CDR3 protein, CDR3 DNA. A D gene is named only where the DNA matches it firmly. Part of the rows lack a size; the others show once, few, many or a class for expanded clones.

.	.	TRBV7-9	TRBJ2-1	CASSLAGTHNEQFF	TGTGCCAGCAGCTTAGCCGGGACCCACAATGAGCAGTTCTTC
.	once	TRBV7-9	TRBJ2-5	CASSLGTGAYQETQYF	TGTGCCAGCAGCTTAGGGACGGGGGCTTACCAAGAGACCCAGTACTTC
TRBD2	.	TRBV24-1	TRBJ2-1	CATSDPGLAGGGTDEQFF	TGTGCCACCAGTGATCCGGGACTAGCGGGAGGGGGTACCGATGAGCAGTTCTTC
TRBD2	many	TRBV28	TRBJ2-5	CASSLGGRAETQYF	TGTGCCAGCAGTTTAGGCGGGAGGGCAGAGACCCAGTACTTC
.	.	TRBV4-1	TRBJ2-7	CASSQGVAGLPYGQYF	TGCGCCAGCAGCCAAGGTGTTGCAGGGTTACCCTACGGGCAGTACTTC
.	few	TRBV20-1	TRBJ2-3	CSGGRRAGSTDTQYF	TGCAGTGGGGGGAGGAGGGCGGGATCCACAGATACGCAGTATTTT
.	many	TRBV10-3	TRBJ1-2	CAISEQGLYGYTF	TGTGCCATCAGTGAGCAGGGGTTGTATGGCTACACCTTC
.	.	TRBV29-1	TRBJ2-1	CSVGHRAASSYNEKFF	TGCAGCGTTGGGCACAGAGCGGCATCCTCATACAATGAGAAGTTCTTC
.	few	TRBV28	TRBJ1-2	CASKKATNYGYTF	TGTGCCAGCAAAAAAGCTACTAACTATGGCTACACCTTC
.	few	TRBV5-1	TRBJ2-2	CASSSRGGTGELFF	TGCGCCAGCAGCTCCAGGGGAGGAACCGGGGAGCTGTTTTTT
.	.	TRBV6-2/TRBV6-3	TRBJ2-3	CASSCLAGGPTDTQYF	TGTGCCAGCAGTTGCCTAGCAGGAGGGCCGACAGATACGCAGTATTTT
TRBD2	many	TRBV29-1	TRBJ2-1	CSGQGLAGVGEQFF	TGCAGCGGGCAAGGACTAGCGGGAGTAGGTGAGCAGTTCTTC
TRBD2	.	TRBV12-3/TRBV12-4	TRBJ2-2	CASGLAGAGTGELFF	TGTGCCAGCGGTTTAGCGGGGGCCGGCACCGGGGAGCTGTTTTTT
TRBD2	few	TRBV7-9	TRBJ2-1	CASSGLAGADNEQFF	TGTGCCAGCAGCGGACTAGCGGGAGCTGACAATGAGCAGTTCTTC
.	many	TRBV29-1	TRBJ2-7	CSVLFGRGHEQYF	TGCAGCGTTCTGTTCGGCAGGGGCCACGAGCAGTACTTC
.	few	TRBV7-9	TRBJ1-1	CASSLDASLGGNTEAFF	TGTGCCAGCAGCTTAGATGCGTCTTTAGGGGGGAACACTGAAGCTTTCTTT
TRBD2	few	TRBV28	TRBJ2-1	CASSSGTSRIF	TGTGCCAGCAGTTCCGGGACTAGTAGAATCTTC
TRBD1	.	TRBV30	TRBJ2-7	CAWITGGYEQCF	TGTGCCTGGATCACAGGGGGCTACGAGCAGTGCTTC
.	.	TRBV29-1	TRBJ2-3	CNVNRGSSSDTQYF	TGCAACGTTAACCGGGGATCTAGCTCAGATACGCAGTATTTT
.	.	TRBV6-5	TRBJ2-5	CASGTDVEYQETQYF	TGTGCCAGTGGAACCGACGTGGAGTACCAAGAGACCCAGTACTTC
.	many	TRBV29-1	TRBJ2-1	CSVVQGNEQFF	TGCAGCGTTGTCCAAGGGAATGAGCAGTTCTTC
.	many	TRBV6-2/TRBV6-3	TRBJ2-3	CASSRSGISDTQYF	TGTGCCAGCAGCCGTTCGGGCATTTCAGATACGCAGTATTTT
.	few	TRBV18	TRBJ2-3	CASSPQGVTDTQYF	TGTGCCAGCTCACCACAGGGGGTCACAGATACGCAGTATTTT
.	.	TRBV11-1	TRBJ2-3	CANSREDMGTDTQYF	TGTGCCAACAGCAGAGAAGACATGGGAACAGATACGCAGTATTTT
.	.	TRBV29-1	TRBJ2-1	CSVEWPRRYNEQLF	TGCAGCGTTGAATGGCCGAGACGGTACAATGAGCAGCTCTTC
.	many	TRBV10-3	TRBJ2-1	CAISESRGEQFF	TGTGCCATCAGTGAGTCGAGGGGTGAGCAGTTCTTC
TRBD2	.	TRBV6-6	TRBJ2-3	CASSYGLAGGISRDTQYF	TGTGCCAGCAGTTACGGGCTAGCGGGAGGGATAAGCAGAGATACGCAGTATTTT
.	.	TRBV11-2	TRBJ1-1	CSSSFGGAGTTEAFF	TGTTCCAGCAGCTTTGGAGGGGCCGGGACCACTGAGGCTTTCTTT
TRBD2	.	TRBV14	TRBJ2-5	CAISQIGTTFQETQYF	TGTGCCATCAGCCAGATCGGGACTACCTTCCAAGAGACCCAGTACTTC
.	many	TRBV29-1	TRBJ2-5	CSVESTGRQTQYF	TGCAGCGTTGAATCAACAGGGAGGCAGACCCAGTACTTC
.	many	TRBV12-3/TRBV12-4	TRBJ2-6	CASAPNSGANVLTF	TGTGCCAGCGCCCCGAACTCTGGGGCCAACGTCCTGACTTTC
.	.	TRBV5-1	TRBJ2-6	CASSPGPAGLSSGANVLTF	TGCGCCAGCAGCCCGGGACCAGCGGGTTTGAGCTCTGGGGCCAACGTCCTGACTTTC
.	.	TRBV15	TRBJ2-3	CATSREGGSTDTQYF	TGTGCCACCAGCAGAGAGGGCGGGAGCACAGATACGCAGTATTTT
.	few	TRBV15	TRBJ2-5	CATSREFQGPVETQYF	TGTGCCACCAGCAGAGAATTTCAAGGGCCAGTGGAGACCCAGTACTTC
.	once	TRBV11-1	TRBJ2-1	CANSFSASAHNERFF	TGTGCCAACAGCTTTAGTGCTAGCGCCCACAATGAGCGGTTCTTC
.	many	TRBV6-5	TRBJ2-7	CASSYSPGLDDKQYF	TGTGCCAGCAGTTACTCTCCAGGGCTCGATGACAAGCAGTACTTC
.	.	TRBV7-9	TRBJ1-2	CASSPPGGGYGYTF	TGTGCCAGCAGCCCCCCCGGGGGCGGGTATGGCTACACCTTC
.	once	TRBV4-3	TRBJ2-3	CASSQVSGATDTRYF	TGCGCCAGCAGCCAAGTGAGCGGAGCCACAGATACGCGGTATTTT
.	many	TRBV12-3/TRBV12-4	TRBJ2-2	CASSSPSLNTGELFF	TGTGCCAGCAGTTCTCCTAGCCTGAACACCGGGGAGCTGTTTTTT
TRBD1	.	TRBV4-2	TRBJ2-7	CASGLRTGGAGRNSYEQYF	TGTGCCAGCGGCCTTCGGACAGGGGGGGCCGGGAGGAACTCCTACGAGCAGTACTTC
.	.	TRBV5-4	TRBJ2-6	CIPYVGDHSSGANVLTF	TGTATCCCCTACGTAGGGGACCACTCCTCTGGGGCCAACGTCCTGACTTTC
.	.	TRBV4-1	TRBJ2-7	CASGQVAQPGEQYF	TGCGCCAGCGGCCAAGTCGCGCAACCGGGGGAGCAGTACTTC
TRBD2	few	TRBV7-9	TRBJ2-1	CASSSQGRAHASYNEQFF	TGTGCCAGCAGCTCCCAAGGGAGGGCCCATGCTTCCTACAATGAGCAGTTCTTC
TRBD2	.	TRBV5-4	TRBJ2-3	CASSQGLAGGSTVTQYF	TGTGCCAGTAGCCAGGGACTAGCGGGAGGTTCCACAGTTACGCAGTATTTT
.	.	TRBV5-1	TRBJ2-1	CARSFGQGGDEQFF	TGCGCCAGGAGCTTTGGGCAGGGGGGCGATGAGCAGTTCTTC
TRBD1	.	TRBV11-3	TRBJ2-7	CASSYAGQGTGEQYF	TGTGCCAGCAGTTACGCGGGACAGGGAACGGGAGAGCAGTACTTC
.	few	TRBV6-2/TRBV6-3	TRBJ2-7	CASSYPSSGAYEQYF	TGTGCCAGCAGTTACCCTAGTAGCGGAGCCTACGAGCAGTACTTC
.	.	TRBV11-2	TRBJ2-5	CASSLDSGMSTETQYF	TGTGCCAGCAGCTTAGATTCCGGAATGTCGACGGAGACCCAGTACTTC
.	.	TRBV11-2	TRBJ1-1	CASSQEGGRTTEAFF	TGTGCCAGCAGCCAAGAGGGGGGCCGAACCACTGAAGCTTTCTTT
.	.	TRBV21-1	TRBJ2-7	CASSGRPSRPSSYEQYF	TGTGCCAGCTCGGGGAGACCATCTCGACCAAGCTCCTACGAGCAGTACTTC
TRBD1	.	TRBV4-2	TRBJ2-2	CARSPYGTGNGELFF	TGTGCCAGGAGCCCTTACGGGACAGGGAACGGGGAGCTGTTTTTT
TRBD2	few	TRBV5-1	TRBJ2-1	CASSFLAGSSYNEQFF	TGCGCCAGCAGCTTTTTAGCGGGGAGCTCCTACAATGAGCAGTTCTTC
TRBD2	.	TRBV11-2	TRBJ2-6	CVSSFSGSSRVNVLTF	TGTGTCAGCAGCTTTAGCGGGAGCTCTAGGGTCAACGTCCTGACTTTC
.	.	TRBV6-2/TRBV6-3	TRBJ1-2	CVSSYPRVGSGGGYTF	TGTGTCAGCAGTTACCCCCGAGTGGGCTCCGGAGGTGGCTACACCTTC